This T cell receptor beta chain was recorded in a study of molecular identifiers for immune sequencing clone quantification. Germline values: CDR1 WNHNN, CDR2 SYGVQD (reference sequence). Trimming removed 1 base from V and 6 bases from J, with 10 bases in between. The CDR3 runs 13 residues. Broader study findings: Reportedly, one cell's Jurkat TCR RNA was detected within 1,100,000 naive CD8 cells. Highly expanded clone sizes could be underestimated by identical TCR molecules that share a barcode.

A CD8+CD4-CCR7+CD45RA+ phenotype served as the sorting definition for naive CD8 T cells. This clonotype has a handful of counts. Antigen unknown. The authors built bulk TCR libraries by previously described methods with listed TCR primers. Each CDR3 protein is one row after TCRdb ran MiXCR on the PCR reads. The data hold over 600,000 distinct CDR3 sequences, with just under 20% observed a single time. Sequencing was carried out using naive CD8+ T cells from blood, with Jurkat cell RNA spiked in. Subset noted: FACS-sorted CD8+CD4-CCR7+CD45RA+ naive T cells. The chain combines TRBV10-1 with TRBJ2-7, with D possibly matching TRBD2 (5 bases). The sequence derives from a human donor in good health. Some libraries in this study had Jurkat cell RNA spiked in. CDR3 sequence (DNA): TGCGCCAGCAGTGAGTTGGTCGGAGGCGAGCAGTACTTC. Protein product: CASSELVGGEQYF.